The 23 T cell receptor beta chains listed next were all sequenced from one sample in a study of blood T cell repertoires in COVID-19. TCRdb's copy holds only in-frame clones and misses some; the assay was immunoSEQ multiplex PCR. The sample contains tens of thousands of clones, roughly nine tenths of which appear only once. The sample consisted of peripheral blood. The receptors shown here come from a man aged 80 or over in a cohort sampled during active COVID-19.

V and J are TRBV4-1 and TRBJ1-3; D is uncertain. The length of the CDR3 is 15 residues. Trimming stripped 0 bases from V and 1 base from J, with 7 bases between. In germline, CDR1 is MGHRA, CDR2 YSYEKL. The CDR3 nucleotides are TGCGCCAGCAGCCAAGACCCCTTTTCTGGAAACACCATATATTTT. Protein: CASSQDPFSGNTIYF.

The chain recombines TRBV6-6 with TRBJ2-1; 14 bases are shared with TRBD2. The CDR3 runs to 15 residues. J lost 7 bases, V lost 5 bases, and 4 bases had no gene match. Germline CDR1 reads MNHNY; CDR2 reads SVGAGI (reference sequence). The CDR3 DNA reads as TGTGCCAGCAGTCGACTAGCGGGGGGGCCGAATGAGCAGTTCTTC. Translated, it gives CASSRLAGGPNEQFF.

The V gene is TRBV4-1, the J gene TRBJ1-2; D gene unclear. The CDR3 has 14 residues. Germline loops: CDR1 MGHRA, CDR2 YSYEKL. The V end lost 1 base, the J end lost 5 bases, and 11 bases lay between the germline ends. CDR3 nucleotide sequence: TGCGCCAGCAGCCAAGGAGCAGGTAGATATGGCTACACCTTC. This translates into CASSQGAGRYGYTF.

The J gene is TRBJ2-1, the V gene TRBV5-5, with D possibly being TRBD2 (6 bases). Trimming took 0 bases from V and 3 from J, leaving 10 bases between them. Germline lookup yields CDR1 SGHKS and CDR2 YYEKEE (reference sequence). The CDR3 consists of 15 residues. CDR3 region: CASSLVRGNYNEQFF. CDR3 DNA sequence: TGTGCCAGCAGCTTGGTTCGGGGGAACTACAATGAGCAGTTCTTC.

In this sample, this clone turned up once. This chain uses TRBV18 with TRBJ1-2, with D perhaps matching TRBD1 (6 bases). The germline V and J ends were trimmed by 6 bases and 2 bases, with 16 bases remaining between them. The V gene's germline CDR1 is KGHSH and CDR2 LQKENI. CDR3 length: 15 amino acids. CDR3 DNA sequence: TGTGCCAGCTCCCAAGACCGGACAGTCAACTATGGCTACACCTTC. The encoded protein is CASSQDRTVNYGYTF.

The J gene is TRBJ2-1, the V gene TRBV5-1; 7 bases map to TRBD1. The CDR3 covers 15 residues. The germline gives CDR1 SGHRS, CDR2 YFSETQ. Germline trimming cut 7 bases from V and 0 bases from J; bases unmatched to any gene: 7. In DNA, the CDR3 is TGCGCCAGCGGGGGACAGACGACCTCCTACAATGAGCAGTTCTTC. Its translation is CASGGQTTSYNEQFF.

V is TRBV7-8 and J is TRBJ1-1, with D maybe TRBD1 (6 bases). V was trimmed by 5 bases and J by 4 bases, leaving 14 bases between them. The CDR3 runs 14 residues. CDR1 and CDR2 (germline): SGHVS, FQNEAQ. The CDR3 is CASSPYRDGTEAFF. The CDR3 nucleotides are TGTGCCAGCAGCCCTTACAGGGACGGCACTGAAGCTTTCTTT.

The genes are TRBV3-1 (or the pseudogene TRBV3-2) and TRBJ2-1, with D perhaps matching TRBD2 (6 bases). CDR1 is LGHDT and CDR2 is YNNKEL in the germline V gene (reference sequence). This CDR3 is 17 amino acids long. Between the trimmed V and J ends, which lost 4 bases and 6 bases, there was a span of 22 bases. The DNA of the CDR3 is TGTGCCAGCAGCCCCAAGTTAGCGGAGAGGTTGGCCAATGAGCAGTTCTTC. It yields the protein CASSPKLAERLANEQFF.

This clone has only one observation. The chain joins TRBV3-1 (or the pseudogene TRBV3-2) to TRBJ1-1; 8 nucleotides align to TRBD1. Looked up from germline, CDR1 is LGHDT and CDR2 is YNNKEL (reference sequence). The CDR3 is made up of 16 amino acids. V was clipped by 4 bases and J by 4 bases; unmatched bases: 11. In DNA, the CDR3 is TGTGCCAGCAGCCGCGAGGGACAGGTTGTCGCCACTGAAGCTTTCTTT. Its translation is CASSREGQVVATEAFF.

This clone appeared a few times. The chain recombines TRBV25-1 with TRBJ1-6, with a tentative D call TRBD1 (5 bases). Germline-derived CDR1 and CDR2 are MGHDK and SYGVNS. The CDR3 totals 14 residues. V was shortened by 2 bases and J by 10 bases, with 12 bases between the two germline ends. In DNA form, the CDR3 reads TGTGCCAGCAGTGAAGCAGGGCAGAGGTCACCCCTCCACTTT. Its translation is CASSEAGQRSPLHF.

V is TRBV5-8 and J is TRBJ2-3; D is perhaps TRBD2 (6 bases). Trimming removed 0 bases at V and 3 bases at J, with 8 bases between. The CDR3 is made up of 14 amino acids. Per germline, CDR1 SGHTS and CDR2 YDEGEE. The CDR3 loop reads CASSLAAGTDTQYF. In DNA form, the CDR3 reads TGTGCCAGCAGCTTGGCCGCGGGGACAGATACGCAGTATTTT. The full variable domain, with the rest looked up from reference TRBV5-8 and TRBJ2-3, is EAGVTQSPTHLIKTRGQQATLRCSPISGHTSVYWYQQALGLGLQFLLWYDEGEERNRGNFPPRFSGRQFPNYSSELNVNALELEDSALYLCASSLAAGTDTQYFGPGTRLTVL.

The genes are TRBV7-2 and TRBJ2-3, with TRBD2 identical over 12 bases. Trimming at V came to 3 bases and at J to 3 bases, leaving 4 bases not matched to a gene. Germline-derived CDR1 and CDR2 are SGHTA and FQGNSA. This CDR3 contains 16 residues. The DNA for the CDR3 is TGTGCCAGCAGCTTTTCTAGCGGGGGGGTGACAGATACGCAGTATTTT. Translating it yields CASSFSSGGVTDTQYF. The full variable domain, its missing parts supplied by reference TRBV7-2 and TRBJ2-3, is GAGVSQSPSNKVTEKGKDVELRCDPISGHTALYWYRQSLGQGLEFLIYFQGNSAPDKSGLPSDRFSAERTGGSVSTLTIQRTQQEDSAVYLCASSFSSGGVTDTQYFGPGTRLTVL.

The chain links TRBV21-1 to TRBJ1-3. TRBV21-1 is deemed a pseudogene. The CDR3 spans 15 residues. In nucleotides, the CDR3 is TGTGCCAGCAGACGGGGACTTCACTCTGGAAACACCATATATTTT. Translated, it gives CASRRGLHSGNTIYF.

The chain recombines TRBV11-3 with TRBJ2-3; TRBD2 is a possible D gene (6 bases). The germline V gene has CDR1 SGHNT and CDR2 YENEEA. This CDR3 is built from 16 residues. The ends were cut back, 0 bases at V and 4 bases at J, with 14 bases in the middle. The CDR3: CASSLEAWGGADTQYF. CDR3 sequence (DNA): TGTGCCAGCAGCTTAGAGGCCTGGGGCGGGGCAGATACGCAGTATTTT.

The rearrangement uses TRBV9 and TRBJ2-5; 9 nucleotides agree with TRBD2. CDR3 length: 16 residues. Trimming removed 0 bases from V and 1 base from J; junction bases left unmatched: 4. The germline V gene encodes CDR1 SGDLS and CDR2 YYNGEE. As DNA, the CDR3 is TGTGCCAGCAGCGTAGGAGGAGCGGGGGGCCAAGAGACCCAGTACTTC. Its protein is CASSVGGAGGQETQYF.

The chain employs TRBV20-1 and TRBJ1-3; D uncertain. The CDR3 has 13 amino acids. In germline, CDR1 is DFQATT, CDR2 SNEGSKA (reference sequence). V lost 3 bases and J lost 4, with 10 bases in between. CDR3 amino acids: CSASNSLGNTIYF. The CDR3 bases are TGCAGTGCTAGTAACAGCCTCGGAAACACCATATATTTT.

The genes are TRBV3-1 (or the pseudogene TRBV3-2) and TRBJ1-6, with D hard to call. The CDR3 loop spans 11 amino acids. Germline CDR1 and CDR2: LGHDT and YNNKEL (reference sequence). V lost 4 bases and J 12 bases, leaving 7 bases between the germline ends. The CDR3: CASSLGGPLHF. The DNA for the CDR3 is TGTGCCAGCAGCCTCGGCGGACCCCTCCACTTT.

This chain joins TRBV6-2 or TRBV6-3 and TRBJ1-3, with a possible D match to TRBD1 (6 bases). The length of the CDR3 is 15 residues. Germline lookup yields CDR1 MNHEY and CDR2 SVGEGT. V lost 5 bases to trimming and J lost 0 bases, with 11 bases between them. The CDR3 reads CASSNDRSSGNTIYF. For the CDR3, the DNA is TGTGCCAGCAGTAACGACAGGAGCTCTGGAAACACCATATATTTT.

Concerning this clone itself: Other DNA sequences in this sample translate to the same CDR3. J is TRBJ1-2 and V is TRBV9; D is ambiguous. The CDR3 has 13 residues. CDR1 SGDLS and CDR2 YYNGEE come from the germline V gene. V lost 4 bases to trimming and J lost 5 bases, with 12 bases between them. The CDR3 nucleotides read TGTGCCAGCAGCCCAAGCGAGGGTTATGGCTACACCTTC. This sequence encodes CASSPSEGYGYTF.

The chain recombines TRBV25-1 with TRBJ2-5, with D possibly being TRBD1 (6 bases). This CDR3 comprises 15 residues. Trimming removed 3 bases from V and 4 bases from J, with 15 bases in between. The V gene's germline CDR1 is MGHDK and CDR2 SYGVNS. CDR3 in DNA: TGTGCCAGCAGTGAGAGCACAGGGAAGGGAGAGACCCAGTACTTC. Protein sequence: CASSESTGKGETQYF.

V usage is TRBV18 and J usage is TRBJ2-7; 9 bases line up with TRBD2. The CDR3 has 15 amino acids. V was clipped by 5 bases and J by 0 bases; unmatched bases: 5. Germline loops: CDR1 KGHSH, CDR2 LQKENI. The CDR3 reads CASSSSGVSSYEQYF. The CDR3 DNA is TGTGCCAGCTCATCTAGCGGGGTGAGCTCCTACGAGCAGTACTTC.

The rearrangement joins TRBV5-4 to TRBJ2-1; the match to TRBD2 covers 12 bases. Germline trimming cut 1 base from V and 5 bases from J; bases unmatched to any gene: 1. Germline V gene sequence: CDR1 SGHNT, CDR2 YYREEE (reference sequence). The CDR3 extends over 15 amino acids. DNA of the CDR3: TGTGCCAGCAGCTTGAGGACTAGCGGGAACAATGAGCAGTTCTTC. Encoded protein: CASSLRTSGNNEQFF.

CDR3 nucleotide sequence: TGTGCCAGCAGCTTAGTGCCAGGGGCTTTGAACACTGAAGCTTTCTTT. Protein product: CASSLVPGALNTEAFF. This rearrangement joins TRBV7-8 to TRBJ1-1; weak D call: TRBD1 (6 bases). The CDR3 runs 16 residues. Germline-derived CDR1 and CDR2 are SGHVS and FQNEAQ. Trimming pared 1 base from V and 0 bases from J, leaving 12 bases between.